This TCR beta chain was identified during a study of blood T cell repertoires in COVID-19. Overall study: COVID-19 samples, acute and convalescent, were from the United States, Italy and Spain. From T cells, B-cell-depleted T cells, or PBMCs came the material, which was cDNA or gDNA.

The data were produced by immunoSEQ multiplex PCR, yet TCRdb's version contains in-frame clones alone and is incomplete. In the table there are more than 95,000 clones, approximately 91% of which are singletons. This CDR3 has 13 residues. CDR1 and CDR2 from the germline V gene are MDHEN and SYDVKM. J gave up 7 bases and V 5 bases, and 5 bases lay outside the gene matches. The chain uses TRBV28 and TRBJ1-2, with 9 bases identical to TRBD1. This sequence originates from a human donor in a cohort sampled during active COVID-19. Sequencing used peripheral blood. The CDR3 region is CASSPDRGIGYTF. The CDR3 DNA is TGTGCCAGCAGTCCCGACAGGGGGATTGGCTACACCTTC.